These T cell receptor beta chains were read from a single sample in a study of regulatory T cells in long-lasting Graves disease. TCRdb ran MiXCR on the multiplex PCR reads and lists one entry per CDR3 protein. Among over 500,000 distinct CDR3 sequences, roughly a sixth were seen once, and the ten largest hold around 11%. The sample was also linked to a second study, of T cells in Graves' hyperthyroidism and ophthalmopathy.

The source material was peripheral blood mononuclear cells (PBMCs), sampled at new diagnosis, from a patient treated with antithyroid drugs. These receptors came from a man aged 18-30 years with Graves disease. Both conserved end residues are part of each CDR3. D genes are given only for firm matches. Clone sizes are given selectively: once, few, many, or a class where the clone is expanded.

clone size: many; D gene: TRBD2; V gene: TRBV12-3/TRBV12-4; J gene: TRBJ2-1; CDR3 DNA: TGTGCCAGCAGTGGGACTAGCGGGGCAAATGAGCAGTTCTTC; CDR3 protein: CASSGTSGANEQFF
clone size: many; D gene: .; V gene: TRBV6-1; J gene: TRBJ1-1; CDR3 DNA: TGTGCCAGCAGACAGGGAACTGAAGCTTTCTTT; CDR3 protein: CASRQGTEAFF
clone size: many; D gene: .; V gene: TRBV5-1; J gene: TRBJ2-1; CDR3 DNA: TGCGCCAGCAGCTTGCCGCGACTAGCAGGGGGCTCCTACAATGAGCAGTTCTTC; CDR3 protein: CASSLPRLAGGSYNEQFF
clone size: many; D gene: TRBD1; V gene: TRBV30; J gene: TRBJ1-5; CDR3 DNA: TGTGCCTGGGGGGGACAGGGCCGGCAGCCCCAGCATTTT; CDR3 protein: CAWGGQGRQPQHF
clone size: .; D gene: TRBD1; V gene: TRBV6-2/TRBV6-3; J gene: TRBJ1-1; CDR3 DNA: TGTGCCAGCAAGGAAGCAGGGGGCCTCACTGAAGCTTTCTTT; CDR3 protein: CASKEAGGLTEAFF
clone size: many; D gene: .; V gene: TRBV5-4; J gene: TRBJ2-7; CDR3 DNA: TGTGCCAGCAGCTCCCGGAGGGCGGGAAGCTCCTACGAGCAGTACTTC; CDR3 protein: CASSSRRAGSSYEQYF
clone size: many; D gene: .; V gene: TRBV18; J gene: TRBJ2-7; CDR3 DNA: TGTGCCAGCTCACCAGGAGATTGGGGCGAGCAGTACTTC; CDR3 protein: CASSPGDWGEQYF
clone size: few; D gene: TRBD2; V gene: TRBV20-1; J gene: TRBJ2-4; CDR3 DNA: TGCAGTGCGATCACTAGCGCAGTAGCCAAAAACATTCAGTACTTC; CDR3 protein: CSAITSAVAKNIQYF
clone size: .; D gene: .; V gene: TRBV24-1; J gene: TRBJ1-2; CDR3 DNA: TGTGCCACCAGTGGGGCAGTAACTAACTATGGCTACACCTTC; CDR3 protein: CATSGAVTNYGYTF
clone size: .; D gene: .; V gene: TRBV14; J gene: TRBJ2-1; CDR3 DNA: TGTGCCAGCGATGGCGGGCCAAGAGCAAGATCTGAGCAGTTCTTC; CDR3 protein: CASDGGPRARSEQFF
clone size: .; D gene: .; V gene: TRBV6-1; J gene: TRBJ1-2; CDR3 DNA: TGTGCCAGCAGTCCCTCCGGGGGATTCAACACCTTC; CDR3 protein: CASSPSGGFNTF
clone size: .; D gene: .; V gene: TRBV27; J gene: TRBJ2-2; CDR3 DNA: TGTGCCAGCAGTCCCACGGGGGAGAGTTCCACCGGGGAGCTGTTTTTT; CDR3 protein: CASSPTGESSTGELFF
clone size: few; D gene: .; V gene: TRBV12-5; J gene: TRBJ2-5; CDR3 DNA: TGTGCTAGTGGTTCTCTTCTGCATGCGAGTCAGGGTGAGGTGGAGACCCAGTACTTC; CDR3 protein: CASGSLLHASQGEVETQYF
clone size: many; D gene: TRBD1; V gene: TRBV6-5; J gene: TRBJ1-1; CDR3 DNA: TGTGCCAGCAGTTCCCATGACAGGGGATACACTGAAGCTTTCTTT; CDR3 protein: CASSSHDRGYTEAFF
clone size: few; D gene: .; V gene: TRBV20-1; J gene: TRBJ2-7; CDR3 DNA: TGCAGTGCCATCAGACGATTCGCATTCCACGAGCAGTACTTC; CDR3 protein: CSAIRRFAFHEQYF
clone size: many; D gene: TRBD2; V gene: TRBV3-1; J gene: TRBJ2-5; CDR3 DNA: TGTGCCAGCAGCCAAGTCTGGGGGCTAGCGGGAGGGCCAAGAGAGACCCAGTACTTC; CDR3 protein: CASSQVWGLAGGPRETQYF
clone size: many; D gene: .; V gene: TRBV20-1; J gene: TRBJ2-7; CDR3 DNA: TGCAGTGCTAGAGAAAACAGGGAACCCTACGAGCAGTACTTC; CDR3 protein: CSARENREPYEQYF
clone size: many; D gene: TRBD1; V gene: TRBV10-2; J gene: TRBJ2-7; CDR3 DNA: TGCGCCAGCAGTGAGGGGACAGCCTACGAGCAGTACTTC; CDR3 protein: CASSEGTAYEQYF
clone size: .; D gene: .; V gene: TRBV10-3; J gene: TRBJ1-2; CDR3 DNA: TGTGCCATCAGTGAGTCAATTGGAGGGGCAGGGTCAGACTATGGCTACACCTTC; CDR3 protein: CAISESIGGAGSDYGYTF
clone size: few; D gene: TRBD2; V gene: TRBV11-3; J gene: TRBJ2-2; CDR3 DNA: TGTGCCAGCAGCTTAGGGGAGGGTACGAACACCGGGGAGCTGTTTTTT; CDR3 protein: CASSLGEGTNTGELFF
clone size: few; D gene: .; V gene: TRBV3-1; J gene: TRBJ1-2; CDR3 DNA: TGTGCCAGCAGCCAGGGGATTAACTATGGCTACACCTTC; CDR3 protein: CASSQGINYGYTF
clone size: .; D gene: .; V gene: TRBV7-6; J gene: TRBJ2-1; CDR3 DNA: TGTGCCAGCAGCTTCTCCGAGGGTGCTAGGGCAAGGCGACAAAACAATGAGCAGTTCTTC; CDR3 protein: CASSFSEGARARRQNNEQFF
clone size: many; D gene: .; V gene: TRBV12-3/TRBV12-4; J gene: TRBJ2-2; CDR3 DNA: TGTGCCAGCAGTGCACGGACTGGGGGGAACACCGGGGAGCTGTTTTTT; CDR3 protein: CASSARTGGNTGELFF
clone size: few; D gene: .; V gene: TRBV20-1; J gene: TRBJ1-5; CDR3 DNA: TGCAGTGCTAGGGTTGGAGGGCCCCAATCTCAGCCCCAGCATTTT; CDR3 protein: CSARVGGPQSQPQHF
clone size: few; D gene: TRBD1; V gene: TRBV5-1; J gene: TRBJ1-1; CDR3 DNA: TGCGCCGGAAGGGACAGGGGCCACACTGAAGCTTTCTTT; CDR3 protein: CAGRDRGHTEAFF
clone size: few; D gene: .; V gene: TRBV20-1; J gene: TRBJ2-5; CDR3 DNA: TGCAGTGCCCTCTGGACGGGACAAGAGACCCAGTACTTC; CDR3 protein: CSALWTGQETQYF
clone size: .; D gene: .; V gene: TRBV12-3/TRBV12-4; J gene: TRBJ1-1; CDR3 DNA: TGTGCCAGCAGGATGGGGGGCATGAACACTGAAGCTTTCTTT; CDR3 protein: CASRMGGMNTEAFF
clone size: .; D gene: TRBD2; V gene: TRBV14; J gene: TRBJ2-1; CDR3 DNA: TGTGCCAGCAGCCAAGAAGGATGGGGGACTAGCGGGAGCCCCGGGGAGTTGGAGCAGTTCTTC; CDR3 protein: CASSQEGWGTSGSPGELEQFF
clone size: many; D gene: .; V gene: TRBV7-6; J gene: TRBJ2-6; CDR3 DNA: TGTGCCAGCAGCTTAGAGTCCTCTGGGGCCAACGTCCTGACTTTC; CDR3 protein: CASSLESSGANVLTF
clone size: many; D gene: .; V gene: TRBV18; J gene: TRBJ2-7; CDR3 DNA: TGTGCCAGCTCACCAAACACGGGCGAGCAGTACTTC; CDR3 protein: CASSPNTGEQYF
clone size: few; D gene: TRBD2; V gene: TRBV20-1; J gene: TRBJ2-5; CDR3 DNA: TGCAGTGCAAATAGCGGGTCCGAAGAGACCCAGTACTTC; CDR3 protein: CSANSGSEETQYF
clone size: .; D gene: TRBD1; V gene: TRBV19; J gene: TRBJ1-4; CDR3 DNA: TGTGCCAGTAGCGAAATAACAGGGGGAGCTAATGAAAAACTGTTTTTT; CDR3 protein: CASSEITGGANEKLFF
clone size: .; D gene: TRBD2; V gene: TRBV4-1; J gene: TRBJ2-5; CDR3 DNA: TGCGCCTCGGCGGGGGGAGTTCTCGGGGAGACCCAGTACTTC; CDR3 protein: CASAGGVLGETQYF
clone size: many; D gene: TRBD1; V gene: TRBV5-1; J gene: TRBJ2-7; CDR3 DNA: TGCGCCAGCAGCCGCCAGGGGGTCTACTCCTACGAGCAGTACTTC; CDR3 protein: CASSRQGVYSYEQYF
clone size: many; D gene: TRBD1; V gene: TRBV28; J gene: TRBJ1-5; CDR3 DNA: TGTGCCAGCAGGACAGGGGACCTCGGCAATCAGCCCCAGCATTTT; CDR3 protein: CASRTGDLGNQPQHF